A selection of T cell receptor beta chains follows, all from one sample in a study of blood T cell repertoires in COVID-19. Sequencing used immunoSEQ multiplex PCR; TCRdb keeps in-frame clones, though not all of them. The sample yields tens of thousands of clones, 89% seen once. What was sequenced was peripheral blood. The receptors here all came from a man aged 45-65 years with COVID-19, enrolled during active disease. CDR3s include the opening cysteine and the closing phenylalanine or tryptophan. Fields, in order: D gene, V gene, clone size, J gene, CDR3 DNA, CDR3 protein. D genes are given only for firm matches. Expanded clones are given a class, and other clones once, few, many or no size at all.

D gene: TRBD1; V gene: TRBV18; clone size: NA; J gene: TRBJ2-2; CDR3 DNA: TGTGCCAGCTCACCAGGGACAGGGCGAACCGGGGAGCTGTTTTTT; CDR3 protein: CASSPGTGRTGELFF
D gene: NA; V gene: TRBV9; clone size: NA; J gene: TRBJ1-1; CDR3 DNA: TGTGCCAGCAGCGTAGGGGGACTCCCGGAAGGTGAAGCTTTCTTT; CDR3 protein: CASSVGGLPEGEAFF
D gene: TRBD2; V gene: TRBV27; clone size: NA; J gene: TRBJ2-7; CDR3 DNA: TGTGCCAGCAGTGGCATAGCGGGGGGGCCTCACGAGCAGTACTTC; CDR3 protein: CASSGIAGGPHEQYF
D gene: NA; V gene: TRBV4-1; clone size: NA; J gene: TRBJ1-5; CDR3 DNA: TGCGCCAGCAGCCAAGCACCGGTGCGCAATCAGCCCCAGCATTTT; CDR3 protein: CASSQAPVRNQPQHF
D gene: TRBD1; V gene: TRBV7-7; clone size: NA; J gene: TRBJ2-1; CDR3 DNA: TGTGCTAGCAGCTTGGACAGGACAGACAATGAGCAGTTCTTC; CDR3 protein: CASSLDRTDNEQFF
D gene: TRBD2; V gene: TRBV3-1/TRBV3-2; clone size: NA; J gene: TRBJ2-7; CDR3 DNA: TGTGCCAGCAGGGACAGCGGGGGGGCCTTCTACGAGCAGTACTTC; CDR3 protein: CASRDSGGAFYEQYF
D gene: TRBD1; V gene: TRBV30; clone size: NA; J gene: TRBJ2-1; CDR3 DNA: TGTGCCTGGGACCTGGGAGGGACAGGGGGCAATGAGCAGTTCTTC; CDR3 protein: CAWDLGGTGGNEQFF
D gene: TRBD1; V gene: TRBV9; clone size: NA; J gene: TRBJ2-1; CDR3 DNA: TGTGCCAGCAGCGTAGGACAGGGGGCCTACAATGAGCAGTTCTTC; CDR3 protein: CASSVGQGAYNEQFF
D gene: NA; V gene: TRBV11-3; clone size: NA; J gene: TRBJ2-5; CDR3 DNA: TGTGCCAGCAGCTTAGACTCGCAAGAGACCCAGTACTTC; CDR3 protein: CASSLDSQETQYF
D gene: NA; V gene: TRBV19; clone size: NA; J gene: TRBJ2-5; CDR3 DNA: TGTGCCAGTAGTGCGGATCGAGGGACCCAGTACTTC; CDR3 protein: CASSADRGTQYF
D gene: TRBD1; V gene: TRBV9; clone size: NA; J gene: TRBJ1-6; CDR3 DNA: TGTGCCAGCAGCGTAGAGGGACAGGGAGTTTCACCCCTCCACTTT; CDR3 protein: CASSVEGQGVSPLHF
D gene: TRBD1; V gene: TRBV4-1; clone size: NA; J gene: TRBJ2-7; CDR3 DNA: TGCGCCAGCAGCCAGAATCGACAGGGCTCTTACGAGCAGTACTTC; CDR3 protein: CASSQNRQGSYEQYF
D gene: NA; V gene: TRBV7-2; clone size: NA; J gene: TRBJ1-2; CDR3 DNA: TGTGCCAGCAGCTTAGCCCCCGGGGGGGGTGGCTACACCTTC; CDR3 protein: CASSLAPGGGGYTF
D gene: TRBD1; V gene: TRBV18; clone size: NA; J gene: TRBJ1-2; CDR3 DNA: TGTGCCAGCTCTTGGGACAGAAACTATGGCTACACCTTC; CDR3 protein: CASSWDRNYGYTF
D gene: TRBD1; V gene: TRBV10-3; clone size: NA; J gene: TRBJ1-1; CDR3 DNA: TGTGCCATCAGTCGACAGGGTCGGGACACTGAAGCTTTCTTT; CDR3 protein: CAISRQGRDTEAFF
D gene: TRBD2; V gene: TRBV15; clone size: NA; J gene: TRBJ2-7; CDR3 DNA: TGTGCCACCAGCAGAGGGGGACTAGCGGTTTCCTACGAGCAGTACTTC; CDR3 protein: CATSRGGLAVSYEQYF
D gene: TRBD2; V gene: TRBV19; clone size: NA; J gene: TRBJ2-1; CDR3 DNA: TGTGCCAGTAGTTTCCTCATGACTAGCGGGGGGACCTACAATGAGCAGTTCTTC; CDR3 protein: CASSFLMTSGGTYNEQFF
D gene: NA; V gene: TRBV6-5; clone size: NA; J gene: TRBJ1-2; CDR3 DNA: TGTGCCAGCAGTCTGGACTCGGTAACTAACTATGGCTACACCTTC; CDR3 protein: CASSLDSVTNYGYTF
D gene: NA; V gene: TRBV7-7; clone size: few; J gene: TRBJ2-5; CDR3 DNA: TGTGCTAGCAGCTTAGGGCGCGGGGTAGTGTGGGAGACCCAGTACTTC; CDR3 protein: CASSLGRGVVWETQYF
D gene: TRBD1; V gene: TRBV10-3; clone size: few; J gene: TRBJ2-7; CDR3 DNA: TGTGCCATCAGCCCGGGACAGCCGGTTGACTCGTCCTACGAGCAGTACTTC; CDR3 protein: CAISPGQPVDSSYEQYF
D gene: TRBD2; V gene: TRBV7-9; clone size: few; J gene: TRBJ2-1; CDR3 DNA: TGTGCCAGCAGCTTAGCGGGAGGGACTAGCAGGAATGAGCAGTTCTTC; CDR3 protein: CASSLAGGTSRNEQFF
D gene: TRBD1; V gene: TRBV28; clone size: NA; J gene: TRBJ1-2; CDR3 DNA: TGTGCCAGCAGTACCCTCGGACAGGGAGGAGCTAACTATGGCTACACCTTC; CDR3 protein: CASSTLGQGGANYGYTF
D gene: TRBD1; V gene: TRBV11-2; clone size: NA; J gene: TRBJ1-2; CDR3 DNA: TGTGCCAGCAGCTTAGATGATATTGGGACAGGGGGGACCTTC; CDR3 protein: CASSLDDIGTGGTF
D gene: NA; V gene: TRBV30; clone size: NA; J gene: TRBJ1-1; CDR3 DNA: TGTGCCTGGGGGAGAGAGCATGGGAACACTGAAGCTTTCTTT; CDR3 protein: CAWGREHGNTEAFF
D gene: NA; V gene: TRBV9; clone size: NA; J gene: TRBJ2-1; CDR3 DNA: TGTGCCAGCAGTGCCAGGGTTGTGGGGGGCAATGAGCAGTTCTTC; CDR3 protein: CASSARVVGGNEQFF
D gene: TRBD2; V gene: TRBV3-1/TRBV3-2; clone size: NA; J gene: TRBJ2-7; CDR3 DNA: TGTGCCAGCAGCCAAGTCCCTAGCGGGGGCTACGAGCAGTACTTC; CDR3 protein: CASSQVPSGGYEQYF
D gene: TRBD1; V gene: TRBV5-6; clone size: NA; J gene: TRBJ1-4; CDR3 DNA: TGTGCCAGCAGCCTGGGACAGGCCCTAAAACTGTTTTTT; CDR3 protein: CASSLGQALKLFF
D gene: TRBD1; V gene: TRBV19; clone size: NA; J gene: TRBJ2-4; CDR3 DNA: TGTGCCAGTCGGCAGACAGGGGGAGAAAACATTCAGTACTTC; CDR3 protein: CASRQTGGENIQYF
D gene: TRBD1; V gene: TRBV24-1; clone size: NA; J gene: TRBJ1-5; CDR3 DNA: TGTGCCACCAGTGATTACAAGGGGGCCCTGGGGGATCAGCCCCAGCATTTT; CDR3 protein: CATSDYKGALGDQPQHF
D gene: NA; V gene: TRBV2; clone size: NA; J gene: TRBJ1-4; CDR3 DNA: TGTGCCAGCAGGTTCATCAGGGAGGGAAATGAAAAACTGTTTTTT; CDR3 protein: CASRFIREGNEKLFF
D gene: TRBD1; V gene: TRBV11-2; clone size: NA; J gene: TRBJ2-7; CDR3 DNA: TGTGCCAGCAGCTTAGGGCAGGGGGCCCTCTACGAGCAGTACTTC; CDR3 protein: CASSLGQGALYEQYF
D gene: TRBD2; V gene: TRBV9; clone size: NA; J gene: TRBJ2-2; CDR3 DNA: TGTGCCAGCAGCGTAGGGCTAGCGGGGGGGCTCACCGGGGAGCTGTTTTTT; CDR3 protein: CASSVGLAGGLTGELFF
D gene: NA; V gene: TRBV9; clone size: few; J gene: TRBJ1-2; CDR3 DNA: TGTGCCAGCAGCGAACAGGACCTTCTAGGCTACACCTTC; CDR3 protein: CASSEQDLLGYTF
D gene: TRBD2; V gene: TRBV11-2; clone size: NA; J gene: TRBJ2-7; CDR3 DNA: TGTGCCAGCAGCACTGGACTAGCGGGCTACGAGCAGTACTTC; CDR3 protein: CASSTGLAGYEQYF
D gene: NA; V gene: TRBV27; clone size: NA; J gene: TRBJ2-5; CDR3 DNA: TGTGCCAGCAGCCCCCGCCGGGCCCCGGGGGTTGAGACCCAGTACTTC; CDR3 protein: CASSPRRAPGVETQYF
D gene: TRBD2; V gene: TRBV2; clone size: NA; J gene: TRBJ2-3; CDR3 DNA: TGTGCCAGCAGAGGCCGAACGGGGGGGGTTGCAGATACGCAGTATTTT; CDR3 protein: CASRGRTGGVADTQYF
D gene: NA; V gene: TRBV20-1; clone size: NA; J gene: TRBJ2-1; CDR3 DNA: TGCAGTGCTAGAACGAGAAATGAGCAGTTCTTC; CDR3 protein: CSARTRNEQFF
D gene: NA; V gene: TRBV7-3; clone size: NA; J gene: TRBJ1-1; CDR3 DNA: TGTGCCAGCAGCTTCGCCCTAGCCACTGAAGCTTTCTTT; CDR3 protein: CASSFALATEAFF
D gene: NA; V gene: TRBV6-6; clone size: NA; J gene: TRBJ1-5; CDR3 DNA: TGTGCCAGCAGGCGTCAGGGAATGAGCAATCAGCCCCAGCATTTT; CDR3 protein: CASRRQGMSNQPQHF
D gene: NA; V gene: TRBV3-1/TRBV3-2; clone size: NA; J gene: TRBJ1-2; CDR3 DNA: TGTGCCAGCAGCCAAGATTCCGGGGGAAATGGCTACACCTTC; CDR3 protein: CASSQDSGGNGYTF
D gene: TRBD2; V gene: TRBV7-2; clone size: NA; J gene: TRBJ2-7; CDR3 DNA: TGTGCCAGCAGCCAAACTGCGGGGGGGCTCGAGCAGTACTTC; CDR3 protein: CASSQTAGGLEQYF
D gene: TRBD2; V gene: TRBV29-1; clone size: NA; J gene: TRBJ2-1; CDR3 DNA: TGCAGCGTTGGACCCCCTAGCGGGGGCCTTGCTGAGCAGTTCTTC; CDR3 protein: CSVGPPSGGLAEQFF
D gene: TRBD1; V gene: TRBV20-1; clone size: NA; J gene: TRBJ1-1; CDR3 DNA: TGCAGTGCTAGTCCCGGGACAGGGGTGGGGGAAGCTTTCTTT; CDR3 protein: CSASPGTGVGEAFF
D gene: TRBD1; V gene: TRBV19; clone size: NA; J gene: TRBJ1-4; CDR3 DNA: TGTGCCAGTAGCGCCGGACAGGTCGGGAAACTGTTTTTT; CDR3 protein: CASSAGQVGKLFF
D gene: TRBD1; V gene: TRBV13; clone size: NA; J gene: TRBJ1-2; CDR3 DNA: TGTGCCAGCAGTCGTCTCCGGGACAGGGGCGCTTCTAACTATGGCTACACCTTC; CDR3 protein: CASSRLRDRGASNYGYTF
D gene: NA; V gene: TRBV19; clone size: NA; J gene: TRBJ1-6; CDR3 DNA: TGTGCCAGTAGTATGGGGGGGACAATCAATTCACCCCTCCACTTT; CDR3 protein: CASSMGGTINSPLHF
D gene: TRBD2; V gene: TRBV4-1; clone size: NA; J gene: TRBJ2-7; CDR3 DNA: TGCGCCAGCAGCCAAGATCAGCGGGGGCGGTACGAGCAGTACTTC; CDR3 protein: CASSQDQRGRYEQYF
D gene: TRBD2; V gene: TRBV12-3/TRBV12-4; clone size: NA; J gene: TRBJ2-5; CDR3 DNA: TGTGCCAGCAGGAGGACTAGCTTAGAGACCCAGTACTTC; CDR3 protein: CASRRTSLETQYF
D gene: NA; V gene: TRBV6-5; clone size: NA; J gene: TRBJ1-6; CDR3 DNA: TGTGCCAGCAGGACAGGAAGCTCCTATAATTCACCCCTCCACTTT; CDR3 protein: CASRTGSSYNSPLHF
D gene: NA; V gene: TRBV4-1; clone size: NA; J gene: TRBJ1-2; CDR3 DNA: TGCGCCAGCAGCCCACAGGAAGCTAACTATGGCTACACCTTC; CDR3 protein: CASSPQEANYGYTF
D gene: NA; V gene: TRBV25-1; clone size: NA; J gene: TRBJ2-7; CDR3 DNA: TGTGCCAGCAGTGAAAGGCGGTTAGGTTTCTACGAGCAGTACTTC; CDR3 protein: CASSERRLGFYEQYF
D gene: TRBD1; V gene: TRBV5-4; clone size: once; J gene: TRBJ1-3; CDR3 DNA: TGTGCCAGCAGCTCCAGGACAGGAGGAAACACCATATATTTT; CDR3 protein: CASSSRTGGNTIYF
D gene: NA; V gene: TRBV6-5; clone size: NA; J gene: TRBJ1-4; CDR3 DNA: TGTGCCAGCAGTTACTCATCATGGGGGGATAATGAAAAACTGTTTTTT; CDR3 protein: CASSYSSWGDNEKLFF